This record concerns one T cell receptor (beta chain) sequence. The record originates from a study of blood T cell repertoires in COVID-19. As for the study in general: The cDNA or gDNA used as material had been derived from T cells, B-cell-depleted T cells, or PBMCs.

A Seattle source enrolled patients during active infection and followed them longitudinally. In the original processing: Reference gene primer amplification yielded estimated nucleated cell counts. TCRdb keeps only in-frame clones here, not all; method: immunoSEQ multiplex PCR. V, J and clone size were drawn from that table, and D and trimming were deduced from the DNA. The sample includes 70,000 to 95,000 clones, around 90% of them seen just once. The sample was peripheral blood. The sequence was obtained from a man aged 45 to 65 with COVID-19, enrolled during active disease.

The CDR3 sequence: CASSPGLAGGPLYQETQYF. The CDR3 DNA reads TGTGCCAGCAGTCCTGGACTAGCGGGGGGCCCCTTGTACCAAGAGACCCAGTACTTC. V is TRBV28 and J is TRBJ2-5; 14 nucleotides match TRBD2. The V gene end was trimmed by 5 bases and the J gene end by 0 bases; junction bases not matched to a gene: 11. There are 19 residues in the CDR3. Per the germline V gene, CDR1 is MDHEN and CDR2 is SYDVKM.